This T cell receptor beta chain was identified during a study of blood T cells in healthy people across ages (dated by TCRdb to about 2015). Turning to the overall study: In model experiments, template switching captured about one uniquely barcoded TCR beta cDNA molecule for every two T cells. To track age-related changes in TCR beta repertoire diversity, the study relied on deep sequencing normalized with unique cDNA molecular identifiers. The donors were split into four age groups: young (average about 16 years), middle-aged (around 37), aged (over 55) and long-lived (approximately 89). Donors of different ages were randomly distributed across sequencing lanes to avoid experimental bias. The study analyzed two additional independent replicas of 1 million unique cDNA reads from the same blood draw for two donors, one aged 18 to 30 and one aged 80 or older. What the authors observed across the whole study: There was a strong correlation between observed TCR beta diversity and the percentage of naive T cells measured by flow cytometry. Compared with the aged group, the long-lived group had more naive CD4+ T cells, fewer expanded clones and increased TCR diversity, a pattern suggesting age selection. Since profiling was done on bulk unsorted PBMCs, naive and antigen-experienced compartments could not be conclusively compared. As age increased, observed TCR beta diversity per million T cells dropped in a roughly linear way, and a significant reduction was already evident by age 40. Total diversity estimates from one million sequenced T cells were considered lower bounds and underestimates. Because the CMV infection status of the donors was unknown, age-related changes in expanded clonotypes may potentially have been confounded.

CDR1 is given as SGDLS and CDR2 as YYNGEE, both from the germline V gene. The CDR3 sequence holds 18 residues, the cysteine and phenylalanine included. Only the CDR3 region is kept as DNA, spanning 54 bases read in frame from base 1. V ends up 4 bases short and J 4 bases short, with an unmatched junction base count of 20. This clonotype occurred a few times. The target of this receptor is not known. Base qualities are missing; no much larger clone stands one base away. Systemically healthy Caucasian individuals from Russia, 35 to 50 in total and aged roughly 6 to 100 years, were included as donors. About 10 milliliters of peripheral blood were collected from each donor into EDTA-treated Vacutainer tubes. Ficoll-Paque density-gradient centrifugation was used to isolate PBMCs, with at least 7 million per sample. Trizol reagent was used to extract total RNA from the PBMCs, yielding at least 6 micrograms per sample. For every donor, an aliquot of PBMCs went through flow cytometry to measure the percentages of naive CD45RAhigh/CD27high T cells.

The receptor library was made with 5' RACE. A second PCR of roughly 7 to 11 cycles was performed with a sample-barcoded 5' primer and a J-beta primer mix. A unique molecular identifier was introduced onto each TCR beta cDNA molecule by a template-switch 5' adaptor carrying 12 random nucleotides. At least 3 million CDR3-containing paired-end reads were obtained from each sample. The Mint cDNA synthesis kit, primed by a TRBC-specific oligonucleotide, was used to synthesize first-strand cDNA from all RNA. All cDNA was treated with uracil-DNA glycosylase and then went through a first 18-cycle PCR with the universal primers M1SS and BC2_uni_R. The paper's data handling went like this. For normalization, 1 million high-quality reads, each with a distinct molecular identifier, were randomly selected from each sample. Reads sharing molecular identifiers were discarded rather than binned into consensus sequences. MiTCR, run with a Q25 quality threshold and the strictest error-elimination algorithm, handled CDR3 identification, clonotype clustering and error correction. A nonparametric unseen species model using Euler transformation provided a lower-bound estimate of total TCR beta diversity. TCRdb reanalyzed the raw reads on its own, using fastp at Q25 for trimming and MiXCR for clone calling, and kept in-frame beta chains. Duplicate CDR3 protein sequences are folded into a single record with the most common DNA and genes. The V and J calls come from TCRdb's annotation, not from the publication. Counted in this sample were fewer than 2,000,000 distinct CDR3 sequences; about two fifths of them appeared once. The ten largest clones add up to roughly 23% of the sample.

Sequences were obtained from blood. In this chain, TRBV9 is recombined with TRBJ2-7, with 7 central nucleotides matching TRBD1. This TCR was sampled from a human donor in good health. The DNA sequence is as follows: TGTGCCAGCAGCTCCCCTAAAAGAGGGGACAGAGACCCTTACGAGCAGTACTTC. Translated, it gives CASSSPKRGDRDPYEQYF.